This TCR beta chain comes out of a study of control samples from healthy donors and cancer patients. Profiling relied on immunoSEQ multiplex PCR, and the TCRdb table lists in-frame clones only, not all of them. Of fewer than 100,000 clones listed, over 75% are singletons. The V gene lost 2 bases and the J gene lost 12 bases, with 17 bases spanning the gap. CDR1 MDHEN and CDR2 SYDVKM come from the germline V gene. The CDR3 has 14 residues. The receptor was derived from a woman in her fifties or sixties in good health. The sequenced sample consisted of blood. The rearrangement joins TRBV28 to TRBJ2-1; TRBD1 is a possible D gene (6 bases). The DNA for the CDR3 is TGTGCCAGCAGTTTAGTACAGGGCCGACTGTGGCAGTTCTTC. This sequence encodes CASSLVQGRLWQFF.